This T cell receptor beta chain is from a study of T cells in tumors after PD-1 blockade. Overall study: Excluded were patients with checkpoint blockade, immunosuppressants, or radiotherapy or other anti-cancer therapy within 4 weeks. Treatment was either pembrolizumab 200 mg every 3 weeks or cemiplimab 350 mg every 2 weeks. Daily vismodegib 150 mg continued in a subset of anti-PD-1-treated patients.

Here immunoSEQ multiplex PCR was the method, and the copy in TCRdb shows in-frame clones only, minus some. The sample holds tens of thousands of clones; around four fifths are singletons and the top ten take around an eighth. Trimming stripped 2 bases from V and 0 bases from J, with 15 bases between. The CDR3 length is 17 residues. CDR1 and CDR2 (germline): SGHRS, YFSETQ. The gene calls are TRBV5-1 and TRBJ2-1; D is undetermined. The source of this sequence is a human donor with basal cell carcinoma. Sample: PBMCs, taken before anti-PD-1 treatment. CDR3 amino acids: CASSLEPRPSSYNEQFF. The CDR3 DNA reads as TGCGCCAGCAGCTTAGAACCCCGGCCTAGCTCCTACAATGAGCAGTTCTTC.